A selection of T cell receptor beta chains follows, all from one sample in a study of cytomegalovirus exposure and HLA in healthy donors. TCRdb keeps only in-frame clones here, not all; method: immunoSEQ multiplex PCR. Here the sample spans around 140,000 clones, 75% to 90% being singletons. Source material: PBMCs. The receptors were sampled from a woman between 45 and 65 years old in good health and CMV-seropositive. The CDR3 runs from the conserved cysteine through the conserved F or W. Fields, in order: clone size, D gene, V gene, J gene, CDR3 protein, CDR3 DNA. The D gene is left open where the match is weak. Clone size is given for some rows only: seen once, a few or many times, or a class if the clone is expanded.

>NA|TRBD2|TRBV19|TRBJ2-5
CASTSTGGTRETQYF
TGTGCCAGTACCAGTACCGGGGGGACTCGGGAGACCCAGTACTTC
>NA|TRBD1|TRBV5-1|TRBJ2-1
CASSFMGSRTGLYNEQFF
TGCGCCAGCAGCTTTATGGGGTCAAGGACAGGGCTATACAATGAGCAGTTCTTC
>NA|NA|TRBV19|TRBJ2-3
CASSKNRGTDTQYF
TGTGCCAGTAGTAAAAACAGGGGCACAGATACGCAGTATTTT
>NA|TRBD1|TRBV29-1|TRBJ1-3
CSVGLLETGANTIYF
TGCAGCGTTGGGTTGTTAGAGACAGGGGCAAACACCATATATTTT
>NA|NA|TRBV9|TRBJ1-1
CASSVVGQGTNTEAFF
TGTGCCAGCAGCGTAGTAGGGCAGGGAACGAACACTGAAGCTTTCTTT
>NA|TRBD2|TRBV28|TRBJ2-1
CASSRIVIAGYNEQFF
TGTGCCAGCAGCCGTATTGTCATAGCGGGGTACAATGAGCAGTTCTTC
>once|NA|TRBV6-1|TRBJ1-1
CASSKNTEAFF
TGTGCCAGCAGCAAGAACACTGAAGCTTTCTTT
>NA|NA|TRBV10-1|TRBJ1-2
CASSRAGKSYGYTF
TGCGCCAGCAGTCGGGCAGGGAAGTCCTATGGCTACACCTTC
>few|TRBD1|TRBV7-9|TRBJ2-3
CASSLTGTGSGDTQYF
TGTGCCAGCAGCTTGACCGGGACAGGGTCGGGAGATACGCAGTATTTT
>once|NA|TRBV5-1|TRBJ2-2
CASSLGAGSGGELFF
TGCGCCAGCAGCTTGGGGGCAGGGTCCGGCGGGGAGCTGTTTTTT
>once|NA|TRBV9|TRBJ2-7
CASSVGLDSYEQYF
TGTGCCAGCAGCGTAGGTCTAGACTCCTACGAGCAGTACTTC
>NA|NA|TRBV27|TRBJ2-7
CASSLNFAYEQYF
TGTGCCAGCAGTCTCAACTTCGCCTACGAGCAGTACTTC
>NA|NA|TRBV27|TRBJ2-7
CASSLVGGGPYEQYF
TGTGCCAGCAGTTTAGTGGGGGGGGGCCCCTACGAGCAGTACTTC
>few|NA|TRBV27|TRBJ2-5
CASSPGTPKETQYF
TGTGCCAGCAGCCCCGGGACACCGAAAGAGACCCAGTACTTC
>NA|NA|TRBV2|TRBJ2-2
CASTILTGELFF
TGTGCCAGCACTATACTCACCGGGGAGCTGTTTTTT
>NA|NA|TRBV18|TRBJ1-5
CASSPASGRGQPQHF
TGTGCCAGCTCACCGGCGTCAGGCCGGGGTCAGCCCCAGCATTTT
>NA|TRBD2|TRBV18|TRBJ2-5
CASSPRVAGETQYF
TGTGCCAGCTCACCACGGGTAGCGGGAGAGACCCAGTACTTC